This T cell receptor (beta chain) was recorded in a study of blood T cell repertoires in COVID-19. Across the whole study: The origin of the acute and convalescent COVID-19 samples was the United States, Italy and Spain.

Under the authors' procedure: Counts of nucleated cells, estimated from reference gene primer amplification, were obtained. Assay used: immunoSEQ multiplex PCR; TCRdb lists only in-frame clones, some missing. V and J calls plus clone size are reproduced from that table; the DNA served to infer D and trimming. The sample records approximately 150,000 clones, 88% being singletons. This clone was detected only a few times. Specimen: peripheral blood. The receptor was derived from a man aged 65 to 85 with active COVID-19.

CDR3 nucleotide sequence: TGTGCCAGCAGCTTATCGGGCGGGAGGATGGATACGCAGTATTTT. It encodes CASSLSGGRMDTQYF. The gene calls are TRBV7-2 and TRBJ2-3, with 8 bases lining up with TRBD2. Germline trimming cut 2 bases from V and 6 bases from J; bases unmatched to any gene: 7. CDR3 size: 15 residues. Germline V CDR1 and CDR2: SGHTA, FQGNSA.